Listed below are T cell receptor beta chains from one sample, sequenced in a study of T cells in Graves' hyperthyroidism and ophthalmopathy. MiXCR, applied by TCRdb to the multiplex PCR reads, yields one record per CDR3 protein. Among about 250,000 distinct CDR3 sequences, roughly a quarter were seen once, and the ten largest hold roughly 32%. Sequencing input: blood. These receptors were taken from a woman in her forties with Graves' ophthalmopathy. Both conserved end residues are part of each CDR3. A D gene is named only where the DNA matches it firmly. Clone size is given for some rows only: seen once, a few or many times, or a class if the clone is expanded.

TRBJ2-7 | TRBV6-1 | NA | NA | TGTGCCAGCAGCCTAACCGGGACTGGCTCCTACGAGCAGTACTTC | CASSLTGTGSYEQYF
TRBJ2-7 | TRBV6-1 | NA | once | TGTGCCAGCGGGCCGACTAGTTACGAGCAGTACTTC | CASGPTSYEQYF
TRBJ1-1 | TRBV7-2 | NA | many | TGTGCCAGCAGCTTAGAAGGGTTCGGCACTGAAGCTTTCTTT | CASSLEGFGTEAFF
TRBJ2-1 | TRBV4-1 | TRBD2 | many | TGCGCCAGCAGCCCTTATACCGGGACTAGCAACAGTCGGCAGTTCTTC | CASSPYTGTSNSRQFF
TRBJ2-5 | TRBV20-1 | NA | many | TGCAGTGCTAGAGATTTCGGTAGGGGACGGAAAGAGACCCAGTACTTC | CSARDFGRGRKETQYF
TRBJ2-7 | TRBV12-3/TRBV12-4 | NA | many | TGTGCCAGCAGTTCCTGGGGAGGCGGGCAGTACTTC | CASSSWGGGQYF
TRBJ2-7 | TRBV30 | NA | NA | TGTGCCTGGAGTCGGGGGTCGACCTCCTACGAGCAGTACTTC | CAWSRGSTSYEQYF
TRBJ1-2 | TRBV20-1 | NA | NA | TGCAGTGCTAGCCCCCTAGGGAGAGGGAGTTATGGCTACACCTTC | CSASPLGRGSYGYTF
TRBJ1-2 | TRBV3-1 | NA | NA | TGTGCCAGCAGTTTTGTCGCGGGTGCGCGGGGCTACACCTTC | CASSFVAGARGYTF
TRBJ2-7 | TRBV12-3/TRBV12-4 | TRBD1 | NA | TGTGCCAGCAGTTTCTCATATCACGGGCAGGGGGCCTACGAGCAGTACTTC | CASSFSYHGQGAYEQYF
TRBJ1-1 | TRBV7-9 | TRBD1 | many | TGTGCCAGCAGCTTGGGAGGGGGCATCACTGAAGCTTTCTTT | CASSLGGGITEAFF
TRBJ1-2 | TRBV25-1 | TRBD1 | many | TGTGCCAGCGGCAACCCCGGGACAGATTATGGCTACACCTTC | CASGNPGTDYGYTF
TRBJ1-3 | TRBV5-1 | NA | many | TGCGCCAGCAGCTTGGCGGGGGGAACTGGAAACACCATATATTTT | CASSLAGGTGNTIYF
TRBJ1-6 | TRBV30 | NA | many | TGTGCCTGGAGCGTCCCCCAGGTTCATGCGACCCTCCACTTT | CAWSVPQVHATLHF
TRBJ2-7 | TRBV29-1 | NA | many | TGCAGCGTTGCGAAGGGTTCCTACGAGCAGTACTTC | CSVAKGSYEQYF
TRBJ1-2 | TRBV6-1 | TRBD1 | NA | TGTGCCAGCAGTGACACAGGGGGGCTCCATCCCTATGGCTACACCTTC | CASSDTGGLHPYGYTF
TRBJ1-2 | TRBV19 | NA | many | TGTGCCAGTAGTATAGATGGTGGCATCCGAGGCTACACCTTC | CASSIDGGIRGYTF
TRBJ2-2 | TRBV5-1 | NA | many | TGCGCCAGCAGCTTGGACTCGACCACCGGGGAGCTGTTTTTT | CASSLDSTTGELFF
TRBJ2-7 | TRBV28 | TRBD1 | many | TGTGCCAGCAGTTGGGGACAGTCCTACGAGCAGTACTTC | CASSWGQSYEQYF
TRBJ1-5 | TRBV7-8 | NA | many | TGTGCCAGCAGCTTAGGGAGGGTACGCGATCAGCCCCAGCATTTT | CASSLGRVRDQPQHF
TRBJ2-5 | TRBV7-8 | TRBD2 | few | TGTGCCAGCAGCTTAGTGGAAAGCGGGAGCCCTCAAGAGACCCAGTACTTC | CASSLVESGSPQETQYF
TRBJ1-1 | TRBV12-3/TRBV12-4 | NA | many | TGTGCCAGCACCGAAGGGTTGAACACTGAAGCTTTCTTT | CASTEGLNTEAFF
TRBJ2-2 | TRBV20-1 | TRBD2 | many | TGCAGTGCTAGAGCTCCGACTAGCCCGGGCGGGGAGCTGTTTTTT | CSARAPTSPGGELFF
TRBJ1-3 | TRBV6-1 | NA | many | TGTGCCAGCAGTCGCGGTGGGGCTGGAAACACCATATATTTT | CASSRGGAGNTIYF
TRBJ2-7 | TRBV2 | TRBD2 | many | TGTGCCAGCGGGGCTAGCGGCCCCTACGAGCAGTACTTC | CASGASGPYEQYF
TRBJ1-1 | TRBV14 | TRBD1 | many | TGTGCCAGCAGCCTGAGGACAGGCTCTGAAGCTTTCTTT | CASSLRTGSEAFF
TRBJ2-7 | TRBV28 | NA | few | TGTGCCAGCAGTTTACGGGGGGCGGGCGCGTCCTGCGAGCAGTACTTC | CASSLRGAGASCEQYF
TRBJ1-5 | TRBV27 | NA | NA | TGTGCCAGCAGTCGTGATCAGCCCCAGCATTTT | CASSRDQPQHF
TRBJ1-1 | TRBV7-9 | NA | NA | TGTGCCAGCGGCCATTCAGTGAACATGAACACTGAAGCTTTCTTT | CASGHSVNMNTEAFF
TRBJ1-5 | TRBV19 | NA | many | TGTGCCAGTAGTATCCAGGTCCACCAGCCCCAGCATTTT | CASSIQVHQPQHF
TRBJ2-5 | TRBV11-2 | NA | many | TGTGCCAGCAGCCTAAGGGGGGTGGAAGAGACCCAGTACTTC | CASSLRGVEETQYF
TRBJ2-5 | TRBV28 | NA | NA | TGTGCCAGCAGTCCAGGGGCCGGTTTCCAAGAGACCCAGTACTTC | CASSPGAGFQETQYF
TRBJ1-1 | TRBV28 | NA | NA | TGTGCCAGCAGTTTCCAGGGAAGGGGGTACACTGAAGCTTTCTTT | CASSFQGRGYTEAFF
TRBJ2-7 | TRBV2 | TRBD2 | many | TGTGCCAGCAAACGGGGACTACACACGGACGAGCAGTACTTC | CASKRGLHTDEQYF
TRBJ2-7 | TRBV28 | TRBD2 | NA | TGTGCCAGCAGACACCCGGGGGGATACGAGCAGTACTTC | CASRHPGGYEQYF
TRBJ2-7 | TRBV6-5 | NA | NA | TGTGCCAGCAGTTACGGTGGGACAATCTACGAGCAGTACTTC | CASSYGGTIYEQYF
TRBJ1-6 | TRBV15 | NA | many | TGTGCCACCAGCAGAGATTTGGGAGGCGACGGATATAATTCACCCCTCCACTTT | CATSRDLGGDGYNSPLHF
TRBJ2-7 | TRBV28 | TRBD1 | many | TGTGCCAGCACCCATCAGGGGGACTACGAGCAGTACTTC | CASTHQGDYEQYF
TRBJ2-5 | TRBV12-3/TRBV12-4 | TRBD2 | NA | TGTGCCAGCAGGGTAGCGGGTAACCAAGAGACCCAGTACTTC | CASRVAGNQETQYF